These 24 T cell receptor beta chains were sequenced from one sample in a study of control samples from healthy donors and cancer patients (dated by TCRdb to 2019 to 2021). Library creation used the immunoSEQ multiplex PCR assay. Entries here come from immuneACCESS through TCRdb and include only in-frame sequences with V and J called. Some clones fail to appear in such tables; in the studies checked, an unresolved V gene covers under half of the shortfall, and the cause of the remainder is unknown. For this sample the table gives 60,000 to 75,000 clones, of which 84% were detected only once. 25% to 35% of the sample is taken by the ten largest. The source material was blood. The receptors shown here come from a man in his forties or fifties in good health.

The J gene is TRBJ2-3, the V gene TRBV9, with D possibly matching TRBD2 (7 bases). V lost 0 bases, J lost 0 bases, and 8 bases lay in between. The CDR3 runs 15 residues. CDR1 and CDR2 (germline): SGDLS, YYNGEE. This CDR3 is CASSVEGGSTDTQYF. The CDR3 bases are TGTGCCAGCAGCGTAGAGGGGGGGAGCACAGATACGCAGTATTTT.

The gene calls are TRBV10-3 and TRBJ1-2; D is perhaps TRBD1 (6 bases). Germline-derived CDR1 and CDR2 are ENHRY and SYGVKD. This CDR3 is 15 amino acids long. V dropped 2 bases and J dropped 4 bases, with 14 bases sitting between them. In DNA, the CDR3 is TGTGCCATCAGTGAGCGAGGGGGAGAGAGCTATGGCTACACCTTC. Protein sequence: CAISERGGESYGYTF.

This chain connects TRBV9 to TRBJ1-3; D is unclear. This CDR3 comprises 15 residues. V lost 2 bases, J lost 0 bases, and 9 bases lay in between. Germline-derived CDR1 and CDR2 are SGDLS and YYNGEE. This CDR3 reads CASSVDSPSGNTIYF. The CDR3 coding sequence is TGTGCCAGCAGCGTCGACTCCCCCTCTGGAAACACCATATATTTT. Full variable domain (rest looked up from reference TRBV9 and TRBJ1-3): DSGVTQTPKHLITATGQRVTLRCSPRSGDLSVYWYQQSLDQGLQFLIQYYNGEERAKGNILERFSAQQFPDLHSELNLSSLELGDSALYFCASSVDSPSGNTIYFGEGSWLTVV.

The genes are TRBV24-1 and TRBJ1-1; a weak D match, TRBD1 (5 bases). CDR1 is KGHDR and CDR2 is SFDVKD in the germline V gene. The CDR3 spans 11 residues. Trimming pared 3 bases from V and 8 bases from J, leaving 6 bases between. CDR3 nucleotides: TGTGCCACCAGTGATCGGACAGAAGCTTTCTTT. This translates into CATSDRTEAFF.

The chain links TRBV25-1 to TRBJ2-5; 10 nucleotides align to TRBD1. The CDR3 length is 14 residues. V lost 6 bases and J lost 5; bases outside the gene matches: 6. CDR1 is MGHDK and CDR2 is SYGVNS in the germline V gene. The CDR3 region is CASRDRGFRETQYF. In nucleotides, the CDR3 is TGTGCCAGCAGGGACAGGGGGTTTCGGGAGACCCAGTACTTC.

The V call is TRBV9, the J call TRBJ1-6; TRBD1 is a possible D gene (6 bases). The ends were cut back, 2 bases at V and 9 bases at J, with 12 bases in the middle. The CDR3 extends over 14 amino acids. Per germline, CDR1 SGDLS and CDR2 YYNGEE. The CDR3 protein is CASSVGGTGSPLHF. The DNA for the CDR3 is TGTGCCAGCAGCGTTGGGGGCACAGGTTCACCCCTCCACTTT.

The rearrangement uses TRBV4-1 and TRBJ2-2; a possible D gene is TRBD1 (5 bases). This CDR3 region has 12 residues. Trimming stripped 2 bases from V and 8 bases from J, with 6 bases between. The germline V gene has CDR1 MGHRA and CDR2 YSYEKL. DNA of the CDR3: TGCGCCAGCAGCCAACCAGGGGGGGAGCTGTTTTTT. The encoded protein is CASSQPGGELFF.

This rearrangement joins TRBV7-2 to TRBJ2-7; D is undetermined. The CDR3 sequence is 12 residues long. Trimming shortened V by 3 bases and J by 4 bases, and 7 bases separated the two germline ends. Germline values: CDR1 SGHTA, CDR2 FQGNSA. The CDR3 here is CASSFGPYEQYF. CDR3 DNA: TGTGCCAGCAGCTTTGGACCGTACGAGCAGTACTTC.

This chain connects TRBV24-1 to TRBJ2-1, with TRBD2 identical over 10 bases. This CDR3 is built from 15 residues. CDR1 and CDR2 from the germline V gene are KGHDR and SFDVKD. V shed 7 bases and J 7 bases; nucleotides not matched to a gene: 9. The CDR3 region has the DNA TGTGCCACCAGCCAGCGGGAGGGTACGGGGAATGAGCAGTTCTTC. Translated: CATSQREGTGNEQFF.

The CDR3 region has the DNA TGTGCCAGTAGTACCACCCCGGGGTTATACGAGCAGTACTTC. This gives the protein CASSTTPGLYEQYF. The chain carries TRBV19 and TRBJ2-7; tentative D call: TRBD2 (5 bases). Germline V lookup: CDR1 LNHDA, CDR2 SQIVND (reference sequence). CDR3 length: 14 amino acids. V was pared by 4 bases and J by 4 bases, with 14 bases between.

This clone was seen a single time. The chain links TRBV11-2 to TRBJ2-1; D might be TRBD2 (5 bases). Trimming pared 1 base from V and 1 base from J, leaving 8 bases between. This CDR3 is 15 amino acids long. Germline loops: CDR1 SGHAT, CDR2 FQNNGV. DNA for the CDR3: TGTGCCAGCAGCTTAGTCGGGGAGTCCTACAATGAGCAGTTCTTC. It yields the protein CASSLVGESYNEQFF.

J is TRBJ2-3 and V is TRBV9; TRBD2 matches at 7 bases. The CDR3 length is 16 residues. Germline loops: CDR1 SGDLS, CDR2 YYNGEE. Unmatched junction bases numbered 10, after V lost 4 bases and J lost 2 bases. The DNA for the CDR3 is TGTGCCAGCAGCACAACGGCGGGAGAGTACACAGATACGCAGTATTTT. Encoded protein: CASSTTAGEYTDTQYF.

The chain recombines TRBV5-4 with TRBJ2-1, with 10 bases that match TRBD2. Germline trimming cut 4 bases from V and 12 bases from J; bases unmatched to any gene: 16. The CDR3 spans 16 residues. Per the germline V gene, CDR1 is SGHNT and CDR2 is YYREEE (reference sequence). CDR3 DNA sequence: TGTGCCAGCAGCATCCCCCCCTTAAGCGGGGGGGAGGTGCAGTTCTTC. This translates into CASSIPPLSGGEVQFF.

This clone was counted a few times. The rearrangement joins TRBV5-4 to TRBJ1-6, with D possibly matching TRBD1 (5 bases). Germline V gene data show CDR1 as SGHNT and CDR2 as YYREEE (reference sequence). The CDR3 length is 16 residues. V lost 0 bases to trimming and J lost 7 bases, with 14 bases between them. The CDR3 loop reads CASSLEMGPINSPLHF. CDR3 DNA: TGTGCCAGCAGCTTGGAAATGGGGCCGATAAATTCACCCCTCCACTTT.

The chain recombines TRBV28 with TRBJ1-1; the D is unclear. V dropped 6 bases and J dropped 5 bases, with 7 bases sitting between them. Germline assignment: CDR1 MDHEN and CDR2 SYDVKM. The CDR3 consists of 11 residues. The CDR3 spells CASSVGTEAFF. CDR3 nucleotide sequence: TGTGCCAGCAGCGTGGGGACTGAAGCTTTCTTT.

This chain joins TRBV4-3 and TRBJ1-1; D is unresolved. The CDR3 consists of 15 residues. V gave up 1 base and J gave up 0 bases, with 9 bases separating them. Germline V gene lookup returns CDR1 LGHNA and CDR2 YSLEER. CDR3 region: CASSQGDRMNTEAFF. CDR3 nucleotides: TGCGCCAGCAGCCAAGGTGATAGAATGAACACTGAAGCTTTCTTT.

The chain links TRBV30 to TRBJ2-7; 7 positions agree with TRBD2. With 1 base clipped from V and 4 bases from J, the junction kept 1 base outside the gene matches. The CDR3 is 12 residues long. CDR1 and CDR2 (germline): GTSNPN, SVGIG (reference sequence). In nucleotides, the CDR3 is TGTGCCTGGAGTGCGGGGGGTTACGAGCAGTACTTC. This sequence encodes CAWSAGGYEQYF.

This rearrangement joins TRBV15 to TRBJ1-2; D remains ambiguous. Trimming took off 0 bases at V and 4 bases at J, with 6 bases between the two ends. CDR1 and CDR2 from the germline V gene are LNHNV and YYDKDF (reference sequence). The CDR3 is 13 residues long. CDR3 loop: CATSRDGLYGYTF. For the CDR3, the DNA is TGTGCCACCAGCAGAGACGGCCTCTATGGCTACACCTTC. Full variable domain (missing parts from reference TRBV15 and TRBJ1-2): DAMVIQNPRYQVTQFGKPVTLSCSQTLNHNVMYWYQQKSSQAPKLLFHYYDKDFNNEADTPDNFQSRRPNTSFCFLDIRSPGLGDTAMYLCATSRDGLYGYTFGSGTRLTVV.

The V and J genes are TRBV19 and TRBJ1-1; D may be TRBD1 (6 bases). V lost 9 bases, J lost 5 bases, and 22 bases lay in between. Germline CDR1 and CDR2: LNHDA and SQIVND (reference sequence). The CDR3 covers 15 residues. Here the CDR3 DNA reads TGTGCCAGCAACGAAAGACAGGTTGTATGGACTGAAGCTTTCTTT. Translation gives CASNERQVVWTEAFF.

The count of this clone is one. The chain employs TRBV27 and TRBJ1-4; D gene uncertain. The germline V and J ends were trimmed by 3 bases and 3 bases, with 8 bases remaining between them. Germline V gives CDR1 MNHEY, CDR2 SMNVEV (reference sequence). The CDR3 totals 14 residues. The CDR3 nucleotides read TGTGCCAGCAGTTTTTGGGGAGCTAATGAAAAACTGTTTTTT. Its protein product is CASSFWGANEKLFF.

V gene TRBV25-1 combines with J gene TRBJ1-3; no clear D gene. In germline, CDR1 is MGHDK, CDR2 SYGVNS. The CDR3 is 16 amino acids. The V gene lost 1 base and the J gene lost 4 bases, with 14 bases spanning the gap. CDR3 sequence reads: CASSESGGIGGNTIYF. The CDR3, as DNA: TGTGCCAGCAGTGAATCGGGAGGGATCGGAGGAAACACCATATATTTT.

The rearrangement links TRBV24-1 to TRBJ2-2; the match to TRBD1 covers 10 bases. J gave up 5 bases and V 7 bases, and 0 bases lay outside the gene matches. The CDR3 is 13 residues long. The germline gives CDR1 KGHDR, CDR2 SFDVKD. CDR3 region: CATRDRGTGELFF. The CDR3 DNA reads TGTGCCACCAGGGACAGGGGGACCGGGGAGCTGTTTTTT.

CDR3 nucleotide sequence: TGTGCCAGCAGCTCGGAGGTCGTGGGAAATGAGCAGTTCTTC. Amino acids: CASSSEVVGNEQFF. V gene TRBV6-5 combines with J gene TRBJ2-1, with D perhaps TRBD2 (5 bases). Trimming took off 6 bases at V and 7 bases at J, with 16 bases between the two ends. The germline V gene encodes CDR1 MNHEY and CDR2 SVGAGI. The CDR3 has 14 amino acids.

CDR3 sequence reads: CAISAIRAKSTDTQYF. The CDR3 DNA is TGTGCCATCAGTGCGATCAGGGCCAAAAGCACAGATACGCAGTATTTT. The rearrangement links TRBV10-3 to TRBJ2-3; D might be TRBD1 (5 bases). The V gene's germline CDR1 is ENHRY and CDR2 SYGVKD. V gave up 4 bases and J gave up 0 bases, with 14 bases separating them. There are 16 residues in the CDR3.